These T cell receptor beta chains were read from a single sample in a study of identical twins. From the 5' RACE reads, TCRdb called clonotypes with MiXCR, one entry per CDR3 protein. The sample lists 150,000 or so distinct CDR3 sequences, around 3.4% seen once, with 8% to 8.5% in the top ten. The sample consisted of memory T cells sorted from blood. The receptor source for this set is a man between 18 and 29 years old in good health. Both conserved end residues are part of each CDR3. The D gene is left open where the match is weak. Only some rows state a clone size, as once, few, many or a class for expanded clones.

many	TRBV12-3/TRBV12-4	TRBJ1-4	-	CASRRMGVVEKLFF	TGTGCCAGCAGGAGAATGGGGGTGGTGGAAAAACTGTTTTTT
many	TRBV24-1	TRBJ2-3	-	CATSRQLADTQYF	TGTGCCACCTCAAGACAGCTCGCAGATACGCAGTATTTT
many	TRBV9	TRBJ2-5	TRBD2	CASSVGTSGILGETQYF	TGTGCCAGCAGCGTAGGAACTAGCGGAATCCTAGGAGAGACCCAGTACTTC
many	TRBV11-2	TRBJ2-3	TRBD2	CASRSMPGLAGVDTQYF	TGTGCCAGCAGGTCGATGCCGGGACTAGCGGGAGTGGATACGCAGTATTTT
many	TRBV7-2	TRBJ2-7	TRBD2	CASSLARTSGSNEQYF	TGTGCCAGCAGCCTAGCTCGGACTAGCGGGAGCAACGAGCAGTACTTC
many	TRBV15	TRBJ2-1	TRBD2	CATSRELAGGNEQFF	TGTGCCACCAGCAGAGAACTAGCGGGCGGTAATGAGCAGTTCTTC
many	TRBV18	TRBJ2-1	TRBD2	CASSPAGGSGSSYNEQFF	TGTGCCAGCTCACCCGCGGGGGGTAGCGGGAGCTCCTACAATGAGCAGTTCTTC
many	TRBV5-1	TRBJ2-5	TRBD2	CASSPRLAGVRGRETQYF	TGCGCCAGCAGCCCGCGACTAGCGGGAGTTAGGGGACGAGAGACCCAGTACTTC
many	TRBV11-2	TRBJ2-3	TRBD2	CASSLLAGRSDTQYF	TGTGCCAGCAGCTTACTAGCGGGACGGTCAGATACGCAGTATTTT
many	TRBV7-8	TRBJ2-7	TRBD1	CASSLSGQGPEQYF	TGTGCCAGCAGCTTATCGGGACAGGGTCCCGAGCAGTACTTC
-	TRBV18	TRBJ2-1	TRBD1	CASSPTDRAYNEQFF	TGTGCCAGCTCACCAACGGACAGGGCCTACAATGAGCAGTTCTTC
many	TRBV5-6	TRBJ2-1	TRBD1	CASSSVDRAHEQFF	TGTGCCAGCAGCTCCGTGGACAGGGCCCATGAGCAGTTCTTC
few	TRBV7-7	TRBJ2-2	TRBD2	CASSSGTSHTGELFF	TGTGCCAGCAGCTCCGGGACTAGCCACACCGGGGAGCTGTTTTTT
many	TRBV2	TRBJ2-4	-	CASESSLAKNIQYF	TGTGCCAGCGAATCGTCGCTAGCCAAAAACATTCAGTACTTC
many	TRBV7-9	TRBJ2-2	-	CASSQGLKELFF	TGTGCCAGCAGCCAAGGACTAAAAGAGCTGTTTTTT
many	TRBV15	TRBJ2-6	-	CATSSQHSGANVLTF	TGTGCCACCAGCAGCCAACACTCTGGGGCCAACGTCCTGACTTTC
many	TRBV14	TRBJ2-7	-	CASSPTLSYEQYF	TGTGCCAGCAGCCCGACACTCTCCTACGAGCAGTACTTC